Below, 7 T cell receptor beta chains from the same sample are listed, as sequenced in a study of tissue T cells after allogeneic stem cell transplantation. The table came from immunoSEQ multiplex PCR; TCRdb's copy has only in-frame clones and leaves some out. The data hold roughly 50,000 clones, with around 73% observed a single time. Sequencing was performed on sorted cells pooled from one or two spleens. All receptors come from a pool of C57BL/6 mice in good health.

As concerns this clone: The gene names given are mouse names. Read sequence stops 1 residue before the CDR3 end, and the germline J gene provides the missing end. The chain couples TRBV13-2 to TRBJ1-1; 10 bases map to TRBD1. This CDR3 is 14 amino acids long. J gave up 6 bases and V 0 bases, and 2 bases lay outside the gene matches. Germline V gene data show CDR1 as NNHNN and CDR2 as SYGAGS (reference sequence). The CDR3 loop reads CASGDEGTGAEVFF. The sequenced part of the CDR3 DNA is TGTGCCAGCGGTGATGAAGGGACAGGGGCAGAAGTCTTC.

As concerns this clone: Gene names follow the mouse nomenclature. Read coverage stops 1 residue before the CDR3 terminus; the germline J gene supplies the remainder. The chain employs TRBV4 and TRBJ2-4; 8 bases match TRBD2. V was clipped by 4 bases and J by 0 bases; unmatched bases: 3. CDR1 and CDR2 from the germline V gene are LGHDT and YNNKQL (reference sequence). The CDR3 spans 15 residues. The CDR3 protein is CASSLLGGSQNTLYF. The CDR3 DNA, read in part, is TGTGCCAGCAGCTTATTGGGGGGGAGTCAAAACACCTTGTAC.

Concerning this clone: The gene symbols are mouse symbols. Read coverage stops 1 residue before the CDR3 terminus; the germline J gene supplies the remainder. The gene calls are TRBV13-2 and TRBJ1-5; 7 bases align to TRBD1. Germline CDR1 NNHNN, CDR2 SYGAGS (reference sequence). Trimming cost V 3 bases and J 3 bases; bases outside gene matches: 6. CDR3 size: 15 residues. The CDR3 is CASGGTGDGNQAPLF. Incomplete CDR3 DNA: TGTGCCAGCGGTGGCACAGGGGATGGCAACCAGGCTCCGCTT.

This clone was observed a handful of times. Germline and genes here are mouse. The sequence runs out 1 residue before the end of the CDR3; the remainder is reconstructed from the germline J gene. The gene calls are TRBV16 and TRBJ2-7; TRBD1 aligns across 7 bases. The CDR3 loop spans 14 amino acids. V lost 5 bases, J lost 4 bases, and 8 bases stayed unmatched. The germline gives CDR1 SGHSA, CDR2 FRNQAP. CDR3: CASSPRGSPYEQYF. CDR3 bases read: TGTGCAAGCAGCCCCAGGGGGTCACCTTATGAACAGTAC.

A word on this clone: All gene names here are mouse names. The CDR3 is cut off 1 residue early in the read; its end comes from the germline J gene. The chain joins TRBV3 to TRBJ2-7; 7 nucleotides match TRBD2. V shed 5 bases and J 0 bases; nucleotides not matched to a gene: 4. The CDR3 runs to 14 residues. The germline V gene encodes CDR1 SNHLY and CDR2 FYNGKV (reference sequence). Here the CDR3 reads CASSMTGSSYEQYF. The covered CDR3 bases are TGTGCCAGCAGCATGACTGGGAGCTCCTATGAACAGTAC.

Details on this clone: The genes and germline here are from mouse. The read terminates 1 residue before the CDR3 end, so the remaining end is supplied by the germline J gene. The chain couples TRBV13-1 to TRBJ2-2, with a possible D match to TRBD2 (7 bases). Germline-derived CDR1 and CDR2 are NSHNY and SYGAGN. The CDR3 has 16 amino acids. Trimming cost V 0 bases and J 3 bases, with 12 bases left between them. The CDR3 loop reads CASSDEGGADTGQLYF. CDR3 bases read: TGTGCCAGCAGTGATGAGGGGGGCGCGGACACCGGGCAGCTCTAC.

For this clone: Gene names denote mouse genes. The read terminates 1 residue before the CDR3 end, so the remaining end is supplied by the germline J gene. J is TRBJ2-7 and V is TRBV20; possibly TRBD1 for D (6 bases). The germline V gene encodes CDR1 GFQATS and CDR2 STVNSAI. The V end lost 2 bases, the J end lost 5 bases, and 7 bases lay between the germline ends. This CDR3 has 11 amino acids. The CDR3 region is CGARTGNEQYF. The DNA read from the CDR3 is TGTGGTGCTAGGACAGGGAATGAACAGTAC.